A selection of T cell receptor beta chains follows, all from one sample in a study of shared clonotypes between healthy human individuals. Clones were read by immunoSEQ multiplex PCR, and TCRdb kept only the in-frame ones, dropping some. The sample includes 2 million to 2.5 million clones, about nine tenths seen only once; the top ten take about 0.36%. Sequenced sample: naive CD4+ T cells from PBMCs. The receptors come from a man younger than 35 in good health. Some clones in this sample may be carry-over from other donors' samples. The CDR3 runs from the conserved cysteine through the conserved F or W. D genes are given only for firm matches. Clone size is given for some rows only: seen once, a few or many times, or a class if the clone is expanded.

v_gene: TRBV18
len: 15
abundance: .
j_gene: TRBJ1-1
d_gene: .
CDR3aa: CASSPPAGKSTEAFF
CDR3nt: TGTGCCAGCTCACCACCCGCAGGGAAGAGCACTGAAGCTTTCTTT

v_gene: TRBV14
len: 13
abundance: .
j_gene: TRBJ1-2
d_gene: .
CDR3aa: CASRPSGTNGYTF
CDR3nt: TGTGCCAGCAGACCGTCGGGGACAAATGGCTACACCTTC

v_gene: TRBV18
len: 13
abundance: .
j_gene: TRBJ2-7
d_gene: .
CDR3aa: CASSEGLSYEQYF
CDR3nt: TGTGCCAGCTCAGAGGGGCTCAGCTACGAGCAGTACTTC

v_gene: TRBV27
len: 17
abundance: .
j_gene: TRBJ2-3
d_gene: TRBD2
CDR3aa: CASSLLALAGGTDTQYF
CDR3nt: TGTGCCAGCAGTTTATTGGCACTAGCGGGAGGCACAGATACGCAGTATTTT

v_gene: TRBV5-1
len: 11
abundance: .
j_gene: TRBJ2-2
d_gene: .
CDR3aa: CASSSDGELFF
CDR3nt: TGCGCCAGCAGCTCGGACGGGGAGCTGTTTTTT

v_gene: TRBV6-1
len: 19
abundance: .
j_gene: TRBJ2-3
d_gene: TRBD2
CDR3aa: CASSEARGLAGASTDTQYF
CDR3nt: TGTGCCAGCAGTGAAGCCAGGGGACTAGCGGGAGCTAGCACAGATACGCAGTATTTT

v_gene: TRBV19
len: 15
abundance: .
j_gene: TRBJ2-7
d_gene: TRBD2
CDR3aa: CASSRNTGTSVEQYF
CDR3nt: TGTGCCAGTAGTAGAAATACCGGGACTAGCGTCGAGCAGTACTTC

v_gene: TRBV2
len: 11
abundance: .
j_gene: TRBJ2-7
d_gene: .
CDR3aa: CASSPTSWQYF
CDR3nt: TGTGCCAGCAGCCCGACTAGTTGGCAGTACTTC

v_gene: TRBV7-2
len: 14
abundance: .
j_gene: TRBJ1-3
d_gene: .
CDR3aa: CASSLESSGNTIYF
CDR3nt: TGTGCCAGCAGCTTAGAGTCCTCTGGAAACACCATATATTTT

v_gene: TRBV7-2
len: 12
abundance: .
j_gene: TRBJ2-7
d_gene: TRBD1
CDR3aa: CASSPTDRVLYF
CDR3nt: TGTGCCAGCAGCCCCACAGACAGGGTCTTGTACTTC

v_gene: TRBV30
len: 14
abundance: .
j_gene: TRBJ2-3
d_gene: .
CDR3aa: CAWSVATWTDTQYF
CDR3nt: TGTGCCTGGAGTGTGGCGACATGGACAGATACGCAGTATTTT

v_gene: TRBV21-1
len: 16
abundance: .
j_gene: TRBJ1-5
d_gene: .
CDR3aa: CASSKASGQGNQPQHF
CDR3nt: TGTGCCAGCAGCAAAGCGAGTGGACAGGGCAATCAGCCCCAGCATTTT

v_gene: TRBV6-1
len: 15
abundance: .
j_gene: TRBJ2-1
d_gene: TRBD2
CDR3aa: CASSIAGGPYNEQFF
CDR3nt: TGTGCCAGCAGTATAGCGGGAGGGCCTTATAATGAGCAGTTCTTC

v_gene: TRBV23-1
len: 14
abundance: .
j_gene: TRBJ2-5
d_gene: .
CDR3aa: CASSQSVIQETQYF
CDR3nt: TGCGCCAGCAGTCAATCGGTGATTCAAGAGACCCAGTACTTC

v_gene: TRBV28
len: 12
abundance: once
j_gene: TRBJ1-1
d_gene: .
CDR3aa: CASQQMGTEAFF
CDR3nt: TGTGCCAGCCAGCAAATGGGCACTGAAGCTTTCTTT

v_gene: TRBV27
len: 14
abundance: .
j_gene: TRBJ2-5
d_gene: .
CDR3aa: CASSSTGYQETQYF
CDR3nt: TGTGCCAGCAGTTCAACTGGATACCAAGAGACCCAGTACTTC

v_gene: TRBV7-3
len: 13
abundance: .
j_gene: TRBJ2-1
d_gene: .
CDR3aa: CASSLETASEQFF
CDR3nt: TGTGCCAGCAGCTTAGAAACTGCGAGTGAGCAGTTCTTC

v_gene: TRBV2
len: 13
abundance: .
j_gene: TRBJ1-4
d_gene: TRBD1
CDR3aa: CASGRQGDEKLFF
CDR3nt: TGTGCCTCGGGGAGACAGGGAGATGAAAAACTGTTTTTT

v_gene: TRBV7-8
len: 16
abundance: .
j_gene: TRBJ2-3
d_gene: .
CDR3aa: CASSPTRDARADTQYF
CDR3nt: TGTGCCAGCAGCCCGACGCGGGACGCGAGAGCAGATACGCAGTATTTT

v_gene: TRBV13
len: 15
abundance: .
j_gene: TRBJ1-2
d_gene: TRBD1
CDR3aa: CASSLGGQGRGGYTF
CDR3nt: TGTGCCAGCAGCTTAGGGGGACAGGGGCGCGGCGGCTACACCTTC

v_gene: TRBV27
len: 17
abundance: .
j_gene: TRBJ2-5
d_gene: TRBD1
CDR3aa: CASSLSGTGAYQETQYF
CDR3nt: TGTGCCAGCAGTTTGTCCGGGACAGGGGCCTACCAAGAGACCCAGTACTTC

v_gene: TRBV15
len: 12
abundance: .
j_gene: TRBJ2-1
d_gene: .
CDR3aa: CATSNPGSEQFF
CDR3nt: TGTGCCACCAGCAACCCAGGGTCTGAGCAGTTCTTC

v_gene: TRBV5-1
len: 13
abundance: .
j_gene: TRBJ2-7
d_gene: .
CDR3aa: CASSFTLSYEQYF
CDR3nt: TGCGCCAGCAGCTTCACACTCTCCTACGAGCAGTACTTC

v_gene: TRBV5-1
len: 16
abundance: .
j_gene: TRBJ2-2
d_gene: .
CDR3aa: CASSPRRLANTGELFF
CDR3nt: TGCGCCAGCAGCCCAAGGCGACTAGCGAACACCGGGGAGCTGTTTTTT

v_gene: TRBV6-5
len: 13
abundance: .
j_gene: TRBJ1-1
d_gene: .
CDR3aa: CASSYETNTEAFF
CDR3nt: TGTGCCAGCAGTTACGAGACGAACACTGAAGCTTTCTTT

v_gene: TRBV6-1
len: 13
abundance: once
j_gene: TRBJ1-2
d_gene: TRBD1
CDR3aa: CASSETGEGGYTF
CDR3nt: TGTGCCAGCAGTGAGACAGGGGAGGGTGGCTACACCTTC

v_gene: TRBV11-2
len: 14
abundance: .
j_gene: TRBJ2-5
d_gene: .
CDR3aa: CASSLARVVETQYF
CDR3nt: TGTGCCAGCAGCTTAGCGCGGGTTGTCGAGACCCAGTACTTC